This T cell receptor beta chain derives from a study of cytomegalovirus exposure and HLA in healthy donors. Regarding the study as a whole: In vitro data verified a few CMV-associated chains as specific for CMV antigens.

Amplification used 60 Vbeta primers and 13 Jbeta primers. Source study methods: A later analysis counted about 80 million unique TCR beta chains, 10 million to 12 million shared. Sequenced by immunoSEQ multiplex PCR; TCRdb stores in-frame clones only, minus some. That table gives V, J and clone size, and the DNA gave D and trimming. Recorded for this sample: more than 130,000 clones. With regard to this clone: The antigen is not known.

Donors likely had unrecorded immune exposures despite being nominally healthy when sampled. Trimming cost V 4 bases and J 5 bases; bases outside gene matches: 11. The germline V gene encodes CDR1 MGHRA and CDR2 YSYEKL. The length of the CDR3 is 16 residues. The receptor was derived from a man aged 35 to 55 in good health and CMV-seronegative. This chain uses TRBV4-1 with TRBJ2-1, with 7 bases matching TRBD2. What was sequenced was PBMCs. CDR3 in amino acids: CASSPLEAGLNNEQFF. The CDR3 nucleotides read TGCGCCAGCAGCCCCCTAGAAGCGGGGTTGAACAATGAGCAGTTCTTC.